This T cell receptor (beta chain) appears in the sequencing data of a study of blood T cell repertoires in COVID-19 (dated by TCRdb to 2020 to 2022). Some background on the complete study: Samples covering the acute and convalescent phases of COVID-19 were provided by collaborators in the United States, Italy and Spain. The material from the prospective study consisted of cDNA or gDNA derived from T cells, B-cell-depleted T cells, or PBMCs. The repertoires were made available in a free public database intended to serve as a resource for research on the immune response to SARS-CoV-2. A de-identified subject ID, COVID-19 status, age in years and sex were almost always included in the sample metadata. The dataset comprised deeply sampled blood TCRbeta repertoires from subjects exposed to, actively infected with, or recovered from COVID-19. Samples were obtained from the ongoing ImmuneRACE study (first 160 participants) and from 1,000 to 1,500 subjects provided by 6 global collaborators. Where available, HLA class I and class II types were obtained from metadata supplied by the sample provider rather than from assay-based typing.

TCRbeta CDR3 regions were amplified from genomic DNA using the immunoSEQ Assay, a bias-controlled multiplex PCR. For the original study's pipeline: Nucleated cell counts per sample were estimated from amplification of reference gene primers within the assay. Sequence reads were collapsed and filtered to measure the absolute abundance of every unique TCRbeta CDR3 rearrangement. For each sample, productive Simpson clonality was calculated as the square root of Simpson's diversity index over productive rearrangements. The source is immuneACCESS, and TCRdb retained only in-frame sequences with V and J called. Part of the clones is not carried over; for the studies checked, unresolved V genes explain less than half of this, and the remainder is unexplained. V, J and clone size reflect that table, while D and trimming were determined from the DNA. This sample comprises about 110,000 clones, 85% to 90% of them detected only once. Together, the top ten hold approximately 1.1% of the sample.

Worth noting for this clone: Its cognate antigen has yet to be identified. No much larger clonotype is one base removed from it; base qualities were not supplied.

Broad study findings and their caveats: How much clinical and demographic metadata was included differed by source and by participant, and the metadata was provided uncurated.

V is pruned by 4 bases and J by 2 bases, leaving 6 bases of the junction without a gene match. The CDR3 starts with the cysteine, ends with the phenylalanine, and has 16 residues. Only the CDR3 portion is preserved as DNA: 48 bases, with reading frame beginning at the first base. Via the germline V gene, CDR1 is SGHRS and CDR2 YFSETQ. The collaborating institutions used their own protocols to collect whole blood in K2EDTA tubes. For TCRbeta analysis, collaborator samples were shipped as frozen whole blood, as isolated PBMCs, or as DNA extracted from either sample type. The source material was peripheral blood. The clonotype comes from a human donor in a cohort sampled during active COVID-19. This sequence uses TRBV5-1 and TRBJ2-6, and 7 junctional nucleotides match TRBD1. The bases read TGCGCCAGCAGCCAAACACAGGGGACTGGGGCCAACGTCCTGACTTTC. It translates to CASSQTQGTGANVLTF.